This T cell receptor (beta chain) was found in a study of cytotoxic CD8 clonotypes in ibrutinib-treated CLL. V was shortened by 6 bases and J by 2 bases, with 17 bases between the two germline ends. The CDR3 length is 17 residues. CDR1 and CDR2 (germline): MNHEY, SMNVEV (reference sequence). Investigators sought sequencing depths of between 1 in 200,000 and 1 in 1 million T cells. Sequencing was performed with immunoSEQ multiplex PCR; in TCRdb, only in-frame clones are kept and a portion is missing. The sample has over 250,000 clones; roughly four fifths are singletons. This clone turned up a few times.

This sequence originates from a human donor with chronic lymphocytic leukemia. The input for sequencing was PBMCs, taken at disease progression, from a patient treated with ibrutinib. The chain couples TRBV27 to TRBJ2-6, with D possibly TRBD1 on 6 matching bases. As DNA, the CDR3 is TGTGCCAGCAGGCGACAATTAGGGGGAACTGGGGCCAACGTCCTGACTTTC. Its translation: CASRRQLGGTGANVLTF.